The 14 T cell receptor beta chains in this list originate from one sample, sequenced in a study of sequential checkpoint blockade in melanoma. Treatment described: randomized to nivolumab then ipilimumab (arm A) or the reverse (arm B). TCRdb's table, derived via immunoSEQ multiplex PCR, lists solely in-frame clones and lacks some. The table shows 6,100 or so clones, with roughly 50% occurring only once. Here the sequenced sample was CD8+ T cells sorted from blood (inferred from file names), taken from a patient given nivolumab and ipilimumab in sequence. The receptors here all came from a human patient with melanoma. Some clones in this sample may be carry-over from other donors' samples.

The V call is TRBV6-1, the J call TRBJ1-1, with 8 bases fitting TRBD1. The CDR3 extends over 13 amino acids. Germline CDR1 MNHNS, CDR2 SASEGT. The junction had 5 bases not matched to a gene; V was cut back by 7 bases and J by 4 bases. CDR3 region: CASIPQGGTEAFF. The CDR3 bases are TGTGCCAGCATCCCACAGGGGGGCACTGAAGCTTTCTTT.

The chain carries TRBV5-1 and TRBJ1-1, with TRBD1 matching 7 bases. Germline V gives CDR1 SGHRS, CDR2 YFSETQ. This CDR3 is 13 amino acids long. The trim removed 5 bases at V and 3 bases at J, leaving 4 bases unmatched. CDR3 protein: CASSTGDYTEAFF. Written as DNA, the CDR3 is TGCGCCAGCAGTACAGGGGATTACACTGAAGCTTTCTTT.

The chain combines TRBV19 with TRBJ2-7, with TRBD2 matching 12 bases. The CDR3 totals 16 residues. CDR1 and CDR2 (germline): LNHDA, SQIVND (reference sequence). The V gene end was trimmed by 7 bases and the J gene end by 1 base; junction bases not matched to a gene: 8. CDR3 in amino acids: CASTETTSGGSYEQYF. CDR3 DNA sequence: TGTGCCAGTACCGAGACGACTAGCGGGGGTTCCTACGAGCAGTACTTC.

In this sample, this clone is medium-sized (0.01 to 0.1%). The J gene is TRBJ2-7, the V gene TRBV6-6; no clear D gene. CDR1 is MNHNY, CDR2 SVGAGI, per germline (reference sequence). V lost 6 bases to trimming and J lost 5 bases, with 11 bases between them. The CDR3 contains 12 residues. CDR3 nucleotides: TGTGCCAGCAGACTCCCCAACCACGAGCAGTACTTC. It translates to CASRLPNHEQYF.

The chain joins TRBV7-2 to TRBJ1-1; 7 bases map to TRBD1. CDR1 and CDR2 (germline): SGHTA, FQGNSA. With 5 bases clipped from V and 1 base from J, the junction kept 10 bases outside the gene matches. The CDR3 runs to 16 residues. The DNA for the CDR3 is TGTGCCAGCAGCCAAGATCGGTCAGGGGGGAACACTGAAGCTTTCTTT. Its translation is CASSQDRSGGNTEAFF.

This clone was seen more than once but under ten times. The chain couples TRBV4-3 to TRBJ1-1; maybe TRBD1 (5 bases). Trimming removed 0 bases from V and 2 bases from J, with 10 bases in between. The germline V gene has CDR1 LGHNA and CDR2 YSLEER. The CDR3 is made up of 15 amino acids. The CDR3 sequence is CASSQDRRGNTEAFF. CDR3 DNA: TGCGCCAGCAGCCAAGATAGAAGGGGAAACACTGAAGCTTTCTTT.

The CDR3 DNA sequence: TGTGCCAGCAGCCCAGGACAGGGGGCTTGGGGCTACACCTTC. Translation: CASSPGQGAWGYTF. This chain connects TRBV5-6 to TRBJ1-2; TRBD1 matches at 11 bases. This CDR3 has 14 residues. Germline V gene lookup returns CDR1 SGHDT and CDR2 YYEEEE. V was pared by 4 bases and J by 8 bases, with 7 bases of the junction left unmatched. Full variable domain (missing parts from reference TRBV5-6 and TRBJ1-2): DAGVTQSPTHLIKTRGQQVTLRCSPKSGHDTVSWYQQALGQGPQFIFQYYEEEERQRGNFPDRFSGHQFPNYSSELNVNALLLGDSALYLCASSPGQGAWGYTFGSGTRLTVV.

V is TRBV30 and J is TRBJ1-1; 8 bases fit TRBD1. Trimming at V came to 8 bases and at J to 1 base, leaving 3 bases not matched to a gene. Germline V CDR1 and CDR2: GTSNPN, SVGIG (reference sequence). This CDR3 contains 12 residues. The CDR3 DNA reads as TGTGCCGGAGGACAGGGGAACACTGAAGCTTTCTTT. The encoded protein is CAGGQGNTEAFF.

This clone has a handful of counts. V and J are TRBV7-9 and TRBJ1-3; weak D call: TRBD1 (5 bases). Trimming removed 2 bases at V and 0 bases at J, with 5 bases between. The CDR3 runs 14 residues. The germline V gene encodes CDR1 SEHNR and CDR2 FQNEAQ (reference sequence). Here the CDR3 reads CASSLTGSGNTIYF. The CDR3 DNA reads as TGTGCCAGCAGCTTAACAGGCTCTGGAAACACCATATATTTT.

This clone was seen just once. The CDR3 spells CASSQDYPGGRGYTF. Written as DNA, the CDR3 is TGCGCCAGCAGCCAAGATTACCCGGGAGGTAGGGGCTACACCTTC. This chain links TRBV4-3 with TRBJ1-2, with unresolved D. The V gene lost 0 bases and the J gene lost 8 bases, with 16 bases spanning the gap. CDR1 is LGHNA, CDR2 YSLEER, per germline. The CDR3 spans 15 residues.

DNA of the CDR3: TGTGCCAGTAGTATCGGGGGATGGGTTGACGAGCAGTACTTC. This translates into CASSIGGWVDEQYF. The chain is built from TRBV19 and TRBJ2-7, with D possibly TRBD2 on 6 matching bases. V was pared by 3 bases and J by 5 bases, with 14 bases between. The germline CDR1 and CDR2 sequences are LNHDA and SQIVND (reference sequence). CDR3 length: 14 residues.

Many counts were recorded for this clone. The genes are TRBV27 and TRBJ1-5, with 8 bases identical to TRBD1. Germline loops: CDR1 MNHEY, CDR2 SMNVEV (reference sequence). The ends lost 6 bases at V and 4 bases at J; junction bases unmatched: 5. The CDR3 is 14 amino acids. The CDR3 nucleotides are TGTGCCAGCAGACCCGGACAGGGTAATCAGCCCCAGCATTTT. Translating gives CASRPGQGNQPQHF.

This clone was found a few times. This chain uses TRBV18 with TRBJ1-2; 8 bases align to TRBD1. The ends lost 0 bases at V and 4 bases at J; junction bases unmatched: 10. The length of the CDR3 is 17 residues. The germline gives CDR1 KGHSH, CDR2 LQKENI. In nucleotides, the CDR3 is TGTGCCAGCTCACCACCAAATACAGGGGGGTTTGGCTATGGCTACACCTTC. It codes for CASSPPNTGGFGYGYTF.

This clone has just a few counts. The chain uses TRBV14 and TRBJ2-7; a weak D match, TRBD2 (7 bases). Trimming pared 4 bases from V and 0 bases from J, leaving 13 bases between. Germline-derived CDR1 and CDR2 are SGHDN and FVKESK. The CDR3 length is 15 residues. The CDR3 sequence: CASSRGGPSSYEQYF. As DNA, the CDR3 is TGTGCCAGCAGCCGGGGGGGGCCTAGCTCCTACGAGCAGTACTTC.